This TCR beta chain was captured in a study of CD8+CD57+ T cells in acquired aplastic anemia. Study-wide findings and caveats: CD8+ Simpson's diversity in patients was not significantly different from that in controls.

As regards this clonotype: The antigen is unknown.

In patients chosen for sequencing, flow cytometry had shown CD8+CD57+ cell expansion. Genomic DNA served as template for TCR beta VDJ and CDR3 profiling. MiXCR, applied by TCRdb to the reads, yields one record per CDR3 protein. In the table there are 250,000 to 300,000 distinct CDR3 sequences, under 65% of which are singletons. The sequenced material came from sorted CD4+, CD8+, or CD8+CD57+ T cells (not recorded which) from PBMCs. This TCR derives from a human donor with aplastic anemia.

The CDR3 coding sequence is TGCAGCGTTGGGGGTGGAGGGGCTGGTGAGACCCAGTACTTC. Amino acid sequence: CSVGGGGAGETQYF. The chain is built from TRBV29-1 and TRBJ2-5; perhaps TRBD2 as D (6 bases). The CDR3 consists of 14 residues. The germline V gene encodes CDR1 SQVTM and CDR2 ANQGSEA. The germline V and J ends were trimmed by 4 bases and 5 bases, with 17 bases remaining between them. The variable domain in full, with the rest retrieved from reference TRBV29-1 and TRBJ2-5, is SAVISQKPSRDICQRGTSLTIQCQVDSQVTMMFWYRQQPGQSLTLIATANQGSEATYESGFVIDKFPISRPNLTFSTLTVSNMSPEDSSIYLCSVGGGGAGETQYFGPGTRLLVL.